The present T cell receptor beta chain was sequenced within a study of blood T cell repertoires in COVID-19. Study-wide background: Acute-phase and convalescent COVID-19 samples originated in the United States, Italy and Spain. Sources were T cells, B-cell-depleted T cells, or PBMCs; the material itself was cDNA or gDNA.

Seattle patient enrollment occurred during active infection, with longitudinal follow-up thereafter. Original analysis: Estimates of nucleated cell counts were drawn from the amplification of reference gene primers. TCRdb keeps only in-frame clones here, not all; method: immunoSEQ multiplex PCR. The D gene and trimming were derived from the DNA, and the V and J assignments and clone size from that table. The sample yields roughly 120,000 clones, approximately 85% seen once. The material sequenced was peripheral blood. This receptor was obtained from a woman aged 60-75 years with COVID-19, enrolled during active disease.

The chain's CDR3 is CASSEVAENTEAFF. In DNA form, the CDR3 reads TGTGCCAGCAGTGAAGTGGCAGAAAACACTGAAGCTTTCTTT. The rearrangement joins TRBV6-1 to TRBJ1-1; D call uncertain. Trimming took off 1 base at V and 2 bases at J, with 8 bases between the two ends. The CDR3 runs to 14 residues. Germline-derived CDR1 and CDR2 are MNHNS and SASEGT.